This T cell receptor (beta chain) was sequenced in a study of shared clonotypes between healthy human individuals. The donors were adults (healthy and HIV-negative) with no recent acute infections or vaccinations. Concerning this clone itself: Its cognate antigen is unknown.

With V trimmed by 5 bases and J by 1 base, 4 bases remained unmatched. The CDR3 length is 14 residues. Germline CDR1 is SGHTA and CDR2 is FQGNSA. Assay: immunoSEQ multiplex PCR; the TCRdb copy retains only in-frame clones and omits some. The data hold about 500,000 clones, with 75% to 80% observed a single time. Study results and caveats: Sampling covered blood only; tissue repertoires likely differ.

V and J are TRBV7-2 and TRBJ2-5, with 7 bases fitting TRBD1. Sequences were obtained from PBMCs. The receptor's source is a woman between 40 and 50 years old in good health. Some clones in this sample may be carry-over from other donors' samples. The CDR3 DNA reads as TGTGCCAGCAGCCAAGACAGGGTCCAAGAGACCCAGTACTTC. Protein product: CASSQDRVQETQYF. Based on the CDR3 plus reference TRBV7-2 and TRBJ2-5, the full variable domain is GAGVSQSPSNKVTEKGKDVELRCDPISGHTALYWYRQSLGQGLEFLIYFQGNSAPDKSGLPSDRFSAERTGGSVSTLTIQRTQQEDSAVYLCASSQDRVQETQYFGPGTRLLVL.